The 26 T cell receptor gamma chains in this list originate from one sample, sequenced in a study of gamma-delta chains in newborns, infants, children. TCRdb re-called clones from the reads via CATT. The table shows some 900 gamma-chain clones, with almost 70% occurring only once. Sequences were obtained from blood. These receptor sequences come from a child who was a newborn, infant or young child, either healthy, febrile or measles-vaccinated (not recorded which).

The genes are TRGV4 and TRGJ1 or TRGJ2. TCRdb gives no J gene; it was assigned here by matching the DNA to germline. CDR1 is EGSTGY, CDR2 YDSYTSSV, per germline. The V segment lost 0 bases and the J segment 4 bases; nucleotides outside the gene matches: 3. The CDR3 runs to 13 residues. In DNA form, the CDR3 reads TGTGCCACCTGGGATGGGCCCTATTATAAGAAACTCTTT. It specifies CATWDGPYYKKLF.

This clone was counted a single time. A single base separates this from a much larger clone, so it may be a read error. This chain links TRGV9 with TRGJP. TCRdb supplies no J gene; here it was assigned by aligning the nucleotide sequence to germline. The CDR3 length is 16 residues. Germline lookup yields CDR1 GITISATS and CDR2 ISYDGTV (reference sequence). CDR3: CALWEVQELGKKTKVF. Written as DNA, the CDR3 is TGTGCCTTGTGGGAGGTGCAGGAGTTGGGCAAAAAAACCAAGGTATTT.

The chain links TRGV9 to TRGJP. TCRdb does not report a J gene; here it was assigned by matching the DNA to germline references. The CDR3 totals 16 residues. V was clipped by 2 bases and J by 6 bases; unmatched bases: 4. CDR1 GITISATS and CDR2 ISYDGTV come from the germline V gene (reference sequence). The CDR3 DNA is TGTGCCTTGTGGGAGGGCGGAGAGTTGGGCAAAAAAATCAAGGTATTT. Encoded protein: CALWEGGELGKKIKVF.

The gene calls are TRGV4 and TRGJ1 or TRGJ2. The J gene, not given by TCRdb, was assigned here from a germline match of the nucleotide sequence. The trim removed 0 bases at V and 4 bases at J, leaving 6 bases unmatched. Germline CDR1 and CDR2: EGSTGY and YDSYTSSV. CDR3 size: 14 residues. This CDR3 is CATWDGRGYYKKLF. CDR3 nucleotides: TGTGCCACCTGGGATGGGCGGGGCTATTATAAGAAACTCTTT.

Although no V gene was called, TRGJP is the J gene. CDR3 length: 16 residues. The CDR3 nucleotides read TGTGCCTTGTGGGAGCTCTTCGGAGTGGGCAAAAAAATCAAGGTATTT. It specifies CALWELFGVGKKIKVF.

The chain recombines TRGV4 with TRGJP2. TCRdb offers no J gene call, so here the DNA was matched to germline to obtain one. The CDR3 extends over 11 amino acids. The V and J ends lost 2 bases and 14 bases, in that order; junction bases with no gene match: 5. CDR1 is EGSTGY and CDR2 is YDSYTSSV in the germline V gene. The CDR3 nucleotides read TGTGCCACCTGGGATGCCGTCATCAAGACGTTT. Translated, it gives CATWDAVIKTF.

The rearrangement joins TRGV9 to TRGJP. The J gene comes from matching the DNA to germline here; TCRdb lacks it. The CDR3 spans 15 residues. Per germline, CDR1 GITISATS and CDR2 ISYDGTV (reference sequence). J lost 8 bases, V lost 0 bases, and 1 base had no gene match. CDR3 DNA sequence: TGTGCCTTGTGGGAGGTGAAGTTGGGCAAAAAAATCAAGGTATTT. Its translation is CALWEVKLGKKIKVF.

Details on this clone: This specimen includes other DNA sequences encoding the same CDR3. The V call is TRGV9, the J call TRGJP. The J gene, absent from TCRdb, was called here by matching the DNA to germline. The CDR3 consists of 17 residues. V trimming: 0 bases; J trimming: 7 bases; junction bases outside the gene matches: 6. Germline CDR1 and CDR2: GITISATS and ISYDGTV (reference sequence). The CDR3 bases are TGTGCCTTGTGGGAGGTGCATGAGGAGTTGGGCAAAAAAATCAAGGTATTT. It codes for CALWEVHEELGKKIKVF.

This clone was counted only a few times. This rearrangement joins TRGV5 to TRGJ1 or TRGJ2. The J gene, left out of TCRdb, was set here by checking the DNA against germline. This CDR3 spans 13 amino acids. Per germline, CDR1 VINAFY and CDR2 YDVSNSKD. V lost 0 bases, J lost 12 bases, and 11 bases stayed unmatched. CDR3 DNA sequence: TGTGCCACCTGGGACAGGCTTCAAAATGGGAAACTCTTT. It translates to CATWDRLQNGKLF.

Details on this clone: A much more abundant neighbour one base away suggests this may be a read error. A J gene of TRGJP was called, though the V gene was not. This CDR3 comprises 15 residues. For the CDR3, the DNA is TGTGCCTTGTGGGAGGTGCAGATGGGCAAAAAAATCAAGGTATTT. Translating gives CALWEVQMGKKIKVF.

By share of the sample, this clone is hyperexpanded. Other DNA sequences from this sample encode an identical CDR3 as well. The V gene is TRGV9, the J gene TRGJP. Germline V gene data show CDR1 as GITISATS and CDR2 as ISYDGTV (reference sequence). This CDR3 is built from 16 residues. V lost 0 bases to trimming and J lost 4 bases; unmatched junction nucleotides: 0. CDR3 in DNA: TGTGCCTTGTGGGAGGTGCAAGAGTTGGGCAAAAAAATCAAGGTATTT. It is translated as CALWEVQELGKKIKVF.

Concerning this clone: Different DNA sequences within this sample yield the same CDR3. The chain couples TRGV9 to TRGJP. Here the J gene came from matching the DNA to germline, since TCRdb omits it. This CDR3 region has 17 residues. J lost 7 bases, V lost 0 bases, and 6 bases had no gene match. Germline V gene sequence: CDR1 GITISATS, CDR2 ISYDGTV (reference sequence). The CDR3 here is CALWEVHRELGKKIKVF. The CDR3 nucleotides read TGTGCCTTGTGGGAGGTGCATCGCGAGTTGGGCAAAAAAATCAAGGTATTT.

The chain carries TRGV2 and TRGJ1 or TRGJ2. TCRdb lists no J gene, so it was determined here by aligning the DNA to germline. CDR3 length: 14 amino acids. Germline CDR1 EGSNGY, CDR2 YDSYNSKV. With 11 bases clipped from V and 0 bases from J, the junction kept 13 bases outside the gene matches. CDR3 nucleotide sequence: TGTGCCAACCGGGACGACCGGAATTATTATAAGAAACTCTTT. It translates to CANRDDRNYYKKLF.

This clone was observed once. The same CDR3 can be traced to other DNA sequences in this sample. V gene TRGV2 combines with J gene TRGJ1 or TRGJ2. TCRdb records no J gene; here it was assigned by comparing the DNA to germline. The CDR3 covers 11 residues. Germline V CDR1 and CDR2: EGSNGY, YDSYNSKV. V shed 0 bases, J shed 7 bases, and the junction held 0 bases outside the gene matches. The CDR3 DNA sequence: TGTGCCACCTGGGACGGGTATAAGAAACTCTTT. Translated, it gives CATWDGYKKLF.

The chain joins TRGV2 to TRGJ1 or TRGJ2. TCRdb is silent on the J gene; assignment here came from matching the DNA to germline. CDR3 length equals 13 residues. V shed 2 bases, J shed 6 bases, and the junction held 7 bases outside the gene matches. Germline V gene lookup returns CDR1 EGSNGY and CDR2 YDSYNSKV. DNA for the CDR3: TGTGCCACCTGGGACGCAAGAGGTTATAAGAAACTCTTT. It encodes CATWDARGYKKLF.

Concerning this clone itself: This sample includes further DNA sequences coding for the same CDR3. The J gene was recorded as TRGJ1 or TRGJ2; no V gene was called. This CDR3 is 13 amino acids long. The CDR3 loop reads CATWDGPYYKKLF. The CDR3 nucleotides read TGTGCCACCTGGGATGGGCCTTATTATAAGAAACTCTTT.

This clone was seen a handful of times. V usage is TRGV9 and J usage is TRGJ1 or TRGJ2. This CDR3 is 14 amino acids long. With 0 bases clipped from V and 3 bases from J, the junction kept 5 bases outside the gene matches. Per the germline V gene, CDR1 is GITISATS and CDR2 is ISYDGTV (reference sequence). DNA for the CDR3: TGTGCCTTGTGGGAGGTGCATCCTTATTATAAGAAACTCTTT. Residues: CALWEVHPYYKKLF.

As concerns this clone: One junction end disagrees with the germline gene, perhaps due to a read error. The same CDR3 can be traced to other DNA sequences in this sample. The chain couples TRGV9 to TRGJP. Since TCRdb gives no J gene, matching the DNA to germline was used here to assign it. This CDR3 is built from 16 residues. Looked up from germline, CDR1 is GITISATS and CDR2 is ISYDGTV (reference sequence). CDR3 nucleotides: TGTGCCTTGTGGGAGGTGCGCGAGTTAGGCAAAAAAATCAAGGTATTT. Amino acids: CALWEVRELGKKIKVF.

No V gene call was produced; the J gene was TRGJ1 or TRGJ2. CDR3 length: 15 residues. CDR3 in amino acids: CATWDGPQGGYKKLF. DNA for the CDR3: TGTGCCACCTGGGATGGGCCCCAAGGGGGCTATAAGAAACTCTTT.

This clone was seen more than once but under ten times. The chain recombines TRGV2 with TRGJ1 or TRGJ2. The J gene, left out of TCRdb, was set here by checking the DNA against germline. J gave up 3 bases and V 1 base, and 0 bases lay outside the gene matches. The CDR3 consists of 12 residues. Per germline, CDR1 EGSNGY and CDR2 YDSYNSKV. The CDR3 region has the DNA TGTGCCACCTGGGACGGTTATTATAAGAAACTCTTT. This encodes CATWDGYYKKLF.

The chain couples TRGV9 to TRGJ1 or TRGJ2. TCRdb records no J gene; here it was assigned by comparing the DNA to germline. The CDR3 is made up of 10 amino acids. Germline V gene data show CDR1 as GITISATS and CDR2 as ISYDGTV (reference sequence). V dropped 5 bases and J dropped 11; count of bases not matched to a gene: 6. The CDR3, as DNA: TGTGCCTTGTGGGGCGTCGAGAAACTCTTT. Translation: CALWGVEKLF.

Of note for this clone: A much larger clone differs from this one at a single base, so this may be a read error. The chain couples TRGV9 to TRGJP. Assignment of the J gene here rests on matching the DNA to germline, because TCRdb gives none. Germline trimming cut 3 bases from V and 7 bases from J; bases unmatched to any gene: 6. Germline CDR1 is GITISATS and CDR2 is ISYDGTV (reference sequence). This CDR3 has 16 residues. CDR3 nucleotide sequence: TGTGCCTTGTGGGAGATGCGGGAGTTGGGCAAAAAAATCAAGGTATTT. Residues: CALWEMRELGKKIKVF.

This clone has only a few counts. The genes are TRGV9 and TRGJP. TCRdb records no J gene; here it was assigned by comparing the DNA to germline. The germline CDR1 and CDR2 sequences are GITISATS and ISYDGTV (reference sequence). Losses at the gene ends were 4 bases for V and 6 bases for J; bases not matched to a gene: 3. The CDR3 consists of 15 residues. CDR3 sequence reads: CALWELELGKKIKVF. DNA of the CDR3: TGTGCCTTGTGGGAATTAGAGTTGGGCAAAAAAATCAAGGTATTT.

This clone has a single count. No V segment was called; the J segment is TRGJ1 or TRGJ2. The CDR3 contains 11 residues. The CDR3 loop reads CATWDMGKKLF. Written as DNA, the CDR3 is TGTGCCACCTGGGACATGGGGAAGAAACTCTTT.

The chain combines TRGV9 with TRGJP. As TCRdb names no J gene, one was assigned here on the basis of a DNA match to germline. The CDR3 is 16 amino acids. V lost 6 bases and J lost 5; bases outside the gene matches: 7. CDR1 GITISATS and CDR2 ISYDGTV come from the germline V gene (reference sequence). For the CDR3, the DNA is TGTGCCTTGTGGCAGCCCAAAGAGTTGGGCAAAAAAATCAAGGTATTT. Protein product: CALWQPKELGKKIKVF.

The V call is TRGV9, the J call TRGJP. TCRdb leaves out the J gene; it was filled in here by matching the DNA to germline. There are 16 residues in the CDR3. CDR1 is GITISATS, CDR2 ISYDGTV, per germline (reference sequence). V shed 0 bases, J shed 7 bases, and the junction held 3 bases outside the gene matches. Written as DNA, the CDR3 is TGTGCCTTGTGGGAGGTGGATGAGTTGGGCAAAAAAATCAAGGTATTT. It codes for CALWEVDELGKKIKVF.